The table lists the clone carrying this T cell receptor beta chain with a count of one. The data are from a study of blood T cell repertoires in COVID-19. Clinical history as reported by participants underpinned cohort assignment. The CDR3 covers 13 residues. V was cut by 5 bases and J by 5 bases, with 12 bases left in between. The table came from immunoSEQ multiplex PCR; TCRdb's copy has only in-frame clones and leaves some out. The table lists 350,000 to 400,000 clones, 75% to 90% of them singletons. The chain recombines TRBV12-3 or TRBV12-4 with TRBJ1-1; no clear D gene. The sequenced material came from PBMCs or T cells enriched from blood (not recorded which). The receptor was derived from a man between 18 and 35 years old who had recovered from COVID-19. The CDR3 nucleotides read TGTGCCAGCAGTCGGGCCGGCGGGACTGAAGCTTTCTTT. This codes for CASSRAGGTEAFF.